These 29 T cell receptor beta chains came from one sample sequenced in a study of shared clonotypes between healthy human individuals. Profiled with immunoSEQ multiplex PCR; TCRdb holds only in-frame clones, not every one. The table records about 2.4 million clones, approximately 94% of them present only once. The sequenced sample was naive CD4+ T cells from PBMCs. Subset specified: CD45RA+ positively selected. The source is a man aged 18-30 years in good health. Some clones in this sample may be carry-over from other donors' samples.

This clone was observed a handful of times. The same CDR3 is also encoded by other DNA sequences in this sample. The rearrangement links TRBV9 to TRBJ1-2; D might be TRBD1 (5 bases). With 0 bases removed from V and 3 bases from J, the gap between germline ends came to 9 bases. The germline CDR1 and CDR2 sequences are SGDLS and YYNGEE. The CDR3 is made up of 14 amino acids. The CDR3 DNA is TGTGCCAGCAGCGTAGGTCAGGGAGACTATGGCTACACCTTC. This gives the protein CASSVGQGDYGYTF.

The V gene is TRBV6-5, the J gene TRBJ2-1; D not certain. Trimming removed 6 bases at V and 3 bases at J, with 9 bases between. Germline values: CDR1 MNHEY, CDR2 SVGAGI. The CDR3 loop spans 13 amino acids. The CDR3 is CASSRRVYNEQFF. CDR3 coding DNA: TGTGCCAGCAGCCGCAGAGTCTACAATGAGCAGTTCTTC.

V usage is TRBV7-9 and J usage is TRBJ1-2; 7 nucleotides match TRBD1. Germline values: CDR1 SEHNR, CDR2 FQNEAQ (reference sequence). This CDR3 has 14 amino acids. With V trimmed by 2 bases and J by 8 bases, 8 bases remained unmatched. CDR3 region: CASSLTGEGPGYTF. DNA for the CDR3: TGTGCCAGCAGCTTAACAGGGGAAGGACCCGGCTACACCTTC.

V usage is TRBV6-5 and J usage is TRBJ2-3; D is unclear. The V and J ends lost 2 bases and 2 bases respectively, with 11 bases between them. The CDR3 totals 15 residues. CDR1 and CDR2 from the germline V gene are MNHEY and SVGAGI. The CDR3 reads CASSYPGGPTDTQYF. CDR3 bases: TGTGCCAGCAGTTACCCAGGTGGGCCCACAGATACGCAGTATTTT.

V is TRBV15 and J is TRBJ1-5; maybe TRBD1 (5 bases). V was pared by 1 base and J by 3 bases, with 16 bases between. This CDR3 has 17 amino acids. Germline CDR1 and CDR2: LNHNV and YYDKDF (reference sequence). CDR3 loop: CATSRGSRRGPNQPQHF. In nucleotides, the CDR3 is TGTGCCACCAGCAGAGGATCTCGGCGGGGCCCCAATCAGCCCCAGCATTTT.

The rearrangement links TRBV11-2 to TRBJ1-3; D is unclear. The CDR3 runs 14 residues. Trimming took 4 bases from V and 0 from J, leaving 7 bases between them. In germline, CDR1 is SGHAT, CDR2 FQNNGV. CDR3: CASSSTRSGNTIYF. CDR3 DNA: TGTGCCAGCAGCTCTACCCGCTCTGGAAACACCATATATTTT.

This sequence joins TRBV5-1 and TRBJ2-2, with TRBD2 matching 10 bases. The length of the CDR3 is 16 residues. CDR1 is SGHRS and CDR2 is YFSETQ in the germline V gene. J gave up 6 bases and V 1 base, and 6 bases lay outside the gene matches. In DNA form, the CDR3 reads TGCGCCAGCAGCTTGAGCCCAGCGGGAGGGCCCGGGGAGCTGTTTTTT. Its protein is CASSLSPAGGPGELFF.

This chain connects TRBV7-8 to TRBJ2-2, with D tentatively TRBD2 (6 bases). The CDR3 contains 16 residues. V lost 5 bases to trimming and J lost 4 bases, with 17 bases between them. Germline V lookup: CDR1 SGHVS, CDR2 FQNEAQ. The CDR3, as DNA: TGTGCCAGCAGCCCACCGGACGGGAGATTCACCGGGGAGCTGTTTTTT. Its translation: CASSPPDGRFTGELFF.

Turning to this clone: One end of the junction does not line up with germline, which may come from a read error. The J gene is TRBJ2-7, the V gene TRBV2; perhaps TRBD2 as D (6 bases). The CDR3 loop spans 11 amino acids. CDR1 is SNHLY and CDR2 is FYNNEI in the germline V gene. CDR3 in DNA: TGTGCCAGCAGTGAAGCGGGGGGTCCCCTTTTC. Its translation: CASSEAGGPLF.

The J gene is TRBJ2-2, the V gene TRBV27; 11 bases align to TRBD2. V lost 3 bases to trimming and J lost 7 bases; unmatched junction nucleotides: 16. Germline lookup yields CDR1 MNHEY and CDR2 SMNVEV (reference sequence). The CDR3 contains 19 residues. CDR3 sequence: CASSFAPHVLAGVGGELFF. The CDR3, as DNA: TGTGCCAGCAGTTTCGCACCACACGTACTAGCGGGAGTAGGCGGGGAGCTGTTTTTT.

In nucleotides, the CDR3 is TGTGCCAGCAGCCCGAGGGCAGGAGAAACCGGGGAGCTGTTTTTT. The encoded protein is CASSPRAGETGELFF. V and J are TRBV5-4 and TRBJ2-2; the D gene is possibly TRBD2 (5 bases). This CDR3 has 15 residues. V was trimmed by 4 bases and J by 5 bases, leaving 15 bases between them. Germline assignment: CDR1 SGHNT and CDR2 YYREEE (reference sequence).

The J gene is TRBJ1-4, the V gene TRBV10-3; 9 bases match TRBD1. CDR1 is ENHRY, CDR2 SYGVKD, per germline. V lost 6 bases to trimming and J lost 7 bases; unmatched junction nucleotides: 12. This CDR3 is built from 16 residues. In DNA, the CDR3 is TGTGCCATCAGCCCGGGACAGGGAATGAATGGTGAAAAACTGTTTTTT. It is translated as CAISPGQGMNGEKLFF.

The CDR3, as DNA: TGTGCCAGTAGTATTGGCAGCACTGAAGCTTTCTTT. Translated: CASSIGSTEAFF. This rearrangement joins TRBV19 to TRBJ1-1; D gene uncertain. The CDR3 has 12 residues. Germline V gene data show CDR1 as LNHDA and CDR2 as SQIVND (reference sequence). Trimming removed 3 bases at V and 4 bases at J, with 6 bases between.

The rearrangement links TRBV29-1 to TRBJ2-5; possible D gene TRBD2, 6 bases. This CDR3 comprises 15 residues. Germline V gene lookup returns CDR1 SQVTM and CDR2 ANQGSEA. Trimming removed 0 bases at V and 5 bases at J, with 16 bases between. CDR3 in amino acids: CSVEDPGLGRETQYF. The CDR3 DNA reads as TGCAGCGTTGAAGACCCGGGACTTGGGAGGGAGACCCAGTACTTC.

The chain combines TRBV6-1 with TRBJ1-5; tentative D call: TRBD1 (6 bases). V dropped 4 bases and J dropped 0 bases, with 13 bases sitting between them. This CDR3 contains 16 residues. CDR1 MNHNS and CDR2 SASEGT come from the germline V gene. The CDR3 here is CASSVLYRASNQPQHF. CDR3 DNA sequence: TGTGCCAGCAGTGTCCTATACAGGGCTAGCAATCAGCCCCAGCATTTT.

V and J are TRBV7-9 and TRBJ2-7; no firm D call. Germline CDR1 SEHNR, CDR2 FQNEAQ (reference sequence). The CDR3 contains 15 residues. V dropped 2 bases and J dropped 2 bases, with 13 bases sitting between them. The CDR3 spells CASSLKRQRTYEQYF. The CDR3 coding sequence is TGTGCCAGCAGCTTAAAGAGGCAACGGACCTACGAGCAGTACTTC.

The genes are TRBV11-2 and TRBJ2-5; TRBD2 matches at 9 bases. The CDR3 is 15 residues long. With 5 bases clipped from V and 1 base from J, the junction kept 5 bases outside the gene matches. Germline-derived CDR1 and CDR2 are SGHAT and FQNNGV. CDR3 coding DNA: TGTGCCAGCAGCATGACTAGCGGTCTCCAAGAGACCCAGTACTTC. Translating it yields CASSMTSGLQETQYF.

This sequence joins TRBV6-5 and TRBJ2-5; possibly TRBD1 for D (6 bases). The DNA end is more similar to TRBJ2-7, so the J call may be wrong. The CDR3 contains 14 residues. Germline V gene lookup returns CDR1 MNHEY and CDR2 SVGAGI. The CDR3 here is CASSYSGQTYEQYF. The CDR3 DNA sequence: TGTGCCAGCAGTTATTCGGGACAAACCTACGAGCAGTACTTC.

The gene calls are TRBV7-8 and TRBJ2-3, with 11 bases identical to TRBD1. After removal of 2 bases from V and 5 bases from J, the junction contained 9 bases not matched to a gene. From germline, CDR1 is SGHVS and CDR2 FQNEAQ. This CDR3 spans 17 amino acids. The CDR3 here is CASSLRTGTGGLDTQYF. The CDR3 DNA reads as TGTGCCAGCAGCTTACGGACCGGGACAGGGGGATTAGATACGCAGTATTTT.

This clone was seen more than once but under ten times. J is TRBJ2-1 and V is TRBV29-1, with a weak D call TRBD2 (7 bases). Looked up from germline, CDR1 is SQVTM and CDR2 is ANQGSEA. Trimming removed 0 bases at V and 6 bases at J, with 15 bases between. This CDR3 contains 15 residues. CDR3 in DNA: TGCAGCGTTGAAGATCTTCGGGGGGCGGGCAATGAGCAGTTCTTC. It yields the protein CSVEDLRGAGNEQFF.

V is TRBV7-6 and J is TRBJ2-5, with D unclear. CDR1 SGHVS and CDR2 FNYEAQ come from the germline V gene. V gave up 1 base and J gave up 2 bases, with 5 bases separating them. There are 13 residues in the CDR3. This chain's CDR3 is CASSLGGQETQYF. The DNA for the CDR3 is TGTGCCAGCAGCTTAGGTGGGCAAGAGACCCAGTACTTC.

The chain links TRBV28 to TRBJ2-5; 11 bases agree with TRBD2. The germline gives CDR1 MDHEN, CDR2 SYDVKM. V lost 7 bases to trimming and J lost 5 bases; unmatched junction nucleotides: 6. The CDR3 is 14 amino acids. CDR3 residues: CASTLLAGVETQYF. The CDR3 nucleotides read TGTGCCAGCACCTTACTAGCGGGAGTGGAGACCCAGTACTTC.

The chain carries TRBV5-4 and TRBJ2-5, with 11 positions matching TRBD2. J gave up 5 bases and V 2 bases, and 2 bases lay outside the gene matches. Per germline, CDR1 SGHNT and CDR2 YYREEE (reference sequence). CDR3 length: 14 amino acids. The DNA for the CDR3 is TGTGCCAGCAGCTTCGCTAGCGGGGGGGAGACCCAGTACTTC. It is translated as CASSFASGGETQYF.

The chain combines TRBV4-1 with TRBJ2-6; TRBD1 aligns across 7 bases. V shed 0 bases and J 1 base; nucleotides not matched to a gene: 3. CDR1 MGHRA and CDR2 YSYEKL come from the germline V gene. This CDR3 spans 17 amino acids. The CDR3, as DNA: TGCGCCAGCAGCCAAGAGGGCAGGGGGTCTGGGGCCAACGTCCTGACTTTC. Translated: CASSQEGRGSGANVLTF.

This chain uses TRBV18 with TRBJ2-7, with 14 positions matching TRBD2. The germline V gene has CDR1 KGHSH and CDR2 LQKENI. V was clipped by 3 bases and J by 4 bases; unmatched bases: 5. The CDR3 is 16 residues long. CDR3 in amino acids: CASSPGLAGEGYEQYF. The DNA of the CDR3 is TGTGCCAGCTCACCGGGACTAGCGGGAGAAGGGTACGAGCAGTACTTC.

Details on this clone: Other DNA sequences from this sample encode an identical CDR3 as well. The gene calls are TRBV5-1 and TRBJ2-7, with TRBD1 matching 10 bases. Germline CDR1 SGHRS, CDR2 YFSETQ. V was pared by 3 bases and J by 4 bases, with 4 bases of the junction left unmatched. This CDR3 spans 14 amino acids. CDR3 DNA: TGCGCCAGCAGCTCGACAGGGGGCAGTTACGAGCAGTACTTC. Translating it yields CASSSTGGSYEQYF.

As concerns this clone: Relative to the germline gene, one junction end is altered; a read error may explain this. V is TRBV5-1 and J is TRBJ2-7; no reliable D call. Looked up from germline, CDR1 is SGHRS and CDR2 is YFSETQ. The CDR3 has 13 amino acids. Here the CDR3 reads CASSGTGSPGSSF. The DNA for the CDR3 is TGCGCCAGCAGCGGAACTGGGTCCCCAGGATCCAGCTTC.

The chain joins TRBV6-1 to TRBJ1-5; D is perhaps TRBD1 (5 bases). V lost 9 bases to trimming and J lost 2 bases, with 17 bases between them. This CDR3 region has 15 residues. Germline loops: CDR1 MNHNS, CDR2 SASEGT. CDR3 protein: CASTPGVWGNQPQHF. In DNA, the CDR3 is TGTGCCAGTACCCCGGGGGTGTGGGGCAATCAGCCCCAGCATTTT.

The chain has TRBV30 and TRBJ2-6; D remains unclear. Germline-derived CDR1 and CDR2 are GTSNPN and SVGIG (reference sequence). V lost 3 bases, J lost 0 bases, and 9 bases lay in between. There are 15 residues in the CDR3. The CDR3 loop is CAWRAQYSGANVLTF. The DNA for the CDR3 is TGTGCCTGGAGGGCACAGTACTCTGGGGCCAACGTCCTGACTTTC.